The 20 T cell receptor beta chains reported below all come from one sample, sequenced in a study of blood T cell repertoires in COVID-19. Repertoires were generated with immunoSEQ multiplex PCR, while TCRdb's copy carries only in-frame clones and drops some. The table shows approximately 220,000 clones, with about 83% occurring only once. The sequencing input was PBMCs or T cells enriched from blood (not recorded which). These receptors all stem from a woman between 40 and 55 years old who had recovered from COVID-19.

The rearrangement joins TRBV4-2 to TRBJ1-5; tentative D call: TRBD1 (5 bases). CDR1 is LGHNA, CDR2 YNFKEQ, per germline. The CDR3 is 20 amino acids. With 0 bases removed from V and 0 bases from J, the gap between germline ends came to 21 bases. The CDR3 nucleotides read TGTGCCAGCAGCCAAGATATGGGGGGGAACGGGGTATATAGCAATCAGCCCCAGCATTTT. Translated, it gives CASSQDMGGNGVYSNQPQHF.

The chain couples TRBV29-1 to TRBJ2-7, with TRBD1 matching over 9 bases. CDR3 length equals 15 residues. V was pared by 4 bases and J by 2 bases, with 9 bases of the junction left unmatched. Germline V gene lookup returns CDR1 SQVTM and CDR2 ANQGSEA. The DNA for the CDR3 is TGCAGCGTTGGGGGGGGACAGGGCGACCCCTACGAGCAGTACTTC. It yields the protein CSVGGGQGDPYEQYF.

This chain links TRBV6-1 with TRBJ2-3; weak D call: TRBD2 (6 bases). Germline-derived CDR1 and CDR2 are MNHNS and SASEGT. The CDR3 sequence is 15 residues long. V shed 3 bases and J shed 5 bases, with 15 bases lying between them. CDR3 protein: CASSDSGLAGDTQYF. The CDR3 DNA follows: TGTGCCAGCAGTGATAGCGGTCTGGCCGGAGATACGCAGTATTTT.

The CDR3 sequence is CASSRGYDNQPQHF. CDR3 DNA: TGTGCCAGCAGTCGGGGGTACGACAATCAGCCCCAGCATTTT. The chain recombines TRBV6-2 or TRBV6-3 with TRBJ1-5; D is possibly TRBD1 (5 bases). V dropped 5 bases and J dropped 3 bases, with 11 bases sitting between them. CDR1 is MNHEY and CDR2 is SVGEGT in the germline V gene. The CDR3 has 14 residues.

CDR3 loop: CASSRGGFPYEQYF. CDR3 sequence (DNA): TGTGCCAGTAGTAGGGGAGGATTTCCCTACGAGCAGTACTTC. The genes are TRBV19 and TRBJ2-7; D might be TRBD2 (6 bases). CDR1 is LNHDA, CDR2 SQIVND, per germline (reference sequence). The germline V and J ends were trimmed by 4 bases and 2 bases, with 12 bases remaining between them. CDR3 length: 14 amino acids.

The genes are TRBV4-1 and TRBJ2-2, with TRBD1 matching over 9 bases. The CDR3 has 16 amino acids. The ends lost 2 bases at V and 4 bases at J; junction bases unmatched: 5. CDR1 MGHRA and CDR2 YSYEKL come from the germline V gene. The CDR3 sequence: CASSQTGGWGTGELFF. The CDR3 coding sequence is TGCGCCAGCAGCCAAACAGGGGGCTGGGGCACCGGGGAGCTGTTTTTT.

The chain combines TRBV19 with TRBJ2-1; 10 nucleotides align to TRBD2. The CDR3 contains 18 residues. Germline V gene data show CDR1 as LNHDA and CDR2 as SQIVND (reference sequence). V shed 3 bases, J shed 7 bases, and the junction held 15 bases outside the gene matches. The CDR3 sequence: CASSMLPSGGVRGNEQFF. In nucleotides, the CDR3 is TGTGCCAGTAGTATGTTGCCCAGCGGGGGGGTGCGAGGGAATGAGCAGTTCTTC. The variable domain in full, with the rest retrieved from reference TRBV19 and TRBJ2-1, is DGGITQSPKYLFRKEGQNVTLSCEQNLNHDAMYWYRQDPGQGLRLIYYSQIVNDFQKGDIAEGYSVSREKKESFPLTVTSAQKNPTAFYLCASSMLPSGGVRGNEQFFGPGTRLTVL.

CDR3: CASRAQGRESWREVGTQYF. The DNA for the CDR3 is TGTGCCAGTAGGGCCCAGGGGCGAGAGAGTTGGCGGGAGGTTGGTACGCAGTATTTT. The chain carries TRBV19 and TRBJ2-3, with 8 positions matching TRBD2. Germline V lookup: CDR1 LNHDA, CDR2 SQIVND (reference sequence). V lost 6 bases to trimming and J lost 8 bases; unmatched junction nucleotides: 25. CDR3 length: 19 residues. Drawing the rest from reference TRBV19 and TRBJ2-3, the complete variable domain is DGGITQSPKYLFRKEGQNVTLSCEQNLNHDAMYWYRQDPGQGLRLIYYSQIVNDFQKGDIAEGYSVSREKKESFPLTVTSAQKNPTAFYLCASRAQGRESWREVGTQYFGPGTRLTVL.

The CDR3 bases are TGCAGTGCTAGTCGCCGGGACAGGGGGGAATACGAGCAGTACTTC. It yields the protein CSASRRDRGEYEQYF. The chain carries TRBV20-1 and TRBJ2-7; 11 bases match TRBD1. The CDR3 is 15 residues long. Germline CDR1 is DFQATT and CDR2 is SNEGSKA (reference sequence). J lost 4 bases, V lost 3 bases, and 8 bases had no gene match.

The V gene is TRBV27, the J gene TRBJ2-1, with a tentative D call TRBD2 (5 bases). The length of the CDR3 is 14 residues. V lost 8 bases and J 4 bases, leaving 15 bases between the germline ends. CDR1 and CDR2 from the germline V gene are MNHEY and SMNVEV (reference sequence). CDR3 protein: CASAGKSYYNEQFF. CDR3 in DNA: TGTGCCAGCGCCGGGAAATCATATTACAATGAGCAGTTCTTC.

The genes are TRBV24-1 and TRBJ2-5; 9 bases fit TRBD2. CDR1 is KGHDR and CDR2 is SFDVKD in the germline V gene. Trimming at V came to 4 bases and at J to 5 bases, leaving 13 bases not matched to a gene. This CDR3 spans 17 amino acids. CDR3 amino acids: CATSDPTSGGTRETQYF. The CDR3 DNA follows: TGTGCCACCAGTGACCCGACTAGCGGCGGAACTAGGGAGACCCAGTACTTC.

The rearrangement links TRBV3-1 (or the pseudogene TRBV3-2) to TRBJ1-1; no clear D. Trimming left V 0 bases short and J 5 bases short, with 10 bases between. This CDR3 comprises 14 residues. Germline CDR1 is LGHDT and CDR2 is YNNKEL (reference sequence). CDR3 in amino acids: CASSQEAGWTEAFF. CDR3 coding DNA: TGTGCCAGCAGCCAAGAGGCGGGTTGGACTGAAGCTTTCTTT.

The chain recombines TRBV29-1 with TRBJ1-3; D remains unclear. V was trimmed by 4 bases and J by 0 bases, leaving 10 bases between them. Germline-derived CDR1 and CDR2 are SQVTM and ANQGSEA. The CDR3 is made up of 14 amino acids. CDR3 DNA: TGCAGCGTTGGGGCAACCAGCTCTGGAAACACCATATATTTT. It codes for CSVGATSSGNTIYF.

J is TRBJ2-1 and V is TRBV13; 7 bases map to TRBD1. Germline V gene data show CDR1 as PRHDT and CDR2 as FYEKMQ (reference sequence). V lost 2 bases to trimming and J lost 0 bases; unmatched junction nucleotides: 10. This CDR3 contains 18 residues. This CDR3 reads CASSLNRGLAFSYNEQFF. The CDR3 DNA sequence: TGTGCCAGCAGCTTAAACAGGGGTCTTGCCTTCTCCTACAATGAGCAGTTCTTC.

In this sample, this clone turned up a few times. J is TRBJ2-7 and V is TRBV7-2; D unresolved. The CDR3 covers 14 residues. Trimming shortened V by 3 bases and J by 0 bases, and 9 bases separated the two germline ends. Germline V gene lookup returns CDR1 SGHTA and CDR2 FQGNSA. Written as DNA, the CDR3 is TGTGCCAGCAGCTTTTCACAAAGCTCCTACGAGCAGTACGTC. Translated, it gives CASSFSQSSYEQYV.

This clone was observed a single time. This chain connects TRBV18 to TRBJ1-5; unclear D gene. The CDR3 spans 13 residues. Germline V gene sequence: CDR1 KGHSH, CDR2 LQKENI. V dropped 3 bases and J dropped 3 bases, with 6 bases sitting between them. The DNA of the CDR3 is TGTGCCAGCTCACCTCAACACAATCAGCCCCAGCATTTT. Its protein is CASSPQHNQPQHF.

The chain recombines TRBV29-1 with TRBJ2-3; no clear D. The CDR3 loop spans 15 amino acids. Per germline, CDR1 SQVTM and CDR2 ANQGSEA. V was trimmed by 6 bases and J by 0 bases, leaving 16 bases between them. CDR3 region: CSVLRRPDSTDTQYF. DNA for the CDR3: TGCAGCGTCTTAAGGCGGCCAGATAGCACAGATACGCAGTATTTT.

V is TRBV9 and J is TRBJ2-3, with TRBD1 identical over 9 bases. The trim removed 3 bases at V and 3 bases at J, leaving 8 bases unmatched. This CDR3 region has 16 residues. Germline CDR1 and CDR2: SGDLS and YYNGEE. CDR3 in amino acids: CASSAWTGEKTDTQYF. For the CDR3, the DNA is TGTGCCAGCAGCGCGTGGACAGGGGAGAAAACAGATACGCAGTATTTT.

A remark on this clone: Other DNA sequences in this specimen translate into the identical CDR3. The V gene is TRBV9, the J gene TRBJ2-1; 8 bases align to TRBD2. J gave up 3 bases and V 3 bases, and 2 bases lay outside the gene matches. In germline, CDR1 is SGDLS, CDR2 YYNGEE. The CDR3 consists of 14 residues. CDR3 in amino acids: CASSAGGFYNEQFF. The CDR3 DNA reads TGTGCCAGCAGCGCGGGAGGGTTCTACAATGAGCAGTTCTTC.

This rearrangement joins TRBV19 to TRBJ2-1, with D tentatively TRBD1 (6 bases). Germline V gene data show CDR1 as LNHDA and CDR2 as SQIVND (reference sequence). CDR3 length equals 16 residues. V was pared by 10 bases and J by 2 bases, with 21 bases between. DNA of the CDR3: TGTGCCACCACACCCCGGACAGCCAAAACCTACAATGAGCAGTTCTTC. Encoded protein: CATTPRTAKTYNEQFF. Full variable domain (rest looked up from reference TRBV19 and TRBJ2-1): DGGITQSPKYLFRKEGQNVTLSCEQNLNHDAMYWYRQDPGQGLRLIYYSQIVNDFQKGDIAEGYSVSREKKESFPLTVTSAQKNPTAFYLCATTPRTAKTYNEQFFGPGTRLTVL.